This T cell receptor beta chain was observed in a study of T cell responses to AZD1222 COVID-19 vaccine. Produced via immunoSEQ multiplex PCR; TCRdb's table is partial and in-frame only. This sample has about 76,000 clones, with about 88% found just once. The germline CDR1 and CDR2 sequences are MDHEN and SYDVKM. V dropped 7 bases and J dropped 0 bases, with 4 bases sitting between them. The CDR3 loop spans 13 amino acids. This sequence was found in an adult in good health. The chain employs TRBV28 and TRBJ1-6; D unclear. This specimen was peripheral blood, taken on day 0 of AZD1222 vaccination. The CDR3 loop is CASTGSYNSPLHF. The CDR3 DNA reads TGTGCCAGCACGGGCTCCTATAATTCACCCCTCCACTTT. The whole variable domain, remainder taken from reference TRBV28 and TRBJ1-6, is DVKVTQSSRYLVKRTGEKVFLECVQDMDHENMFWYRQDPGLGLRLIYFSYDVKMKEKGDIPEGYSVSREKKERFSLILESASTNQTSMYLCASTGSYNSPLHFGNGTRLTVT.